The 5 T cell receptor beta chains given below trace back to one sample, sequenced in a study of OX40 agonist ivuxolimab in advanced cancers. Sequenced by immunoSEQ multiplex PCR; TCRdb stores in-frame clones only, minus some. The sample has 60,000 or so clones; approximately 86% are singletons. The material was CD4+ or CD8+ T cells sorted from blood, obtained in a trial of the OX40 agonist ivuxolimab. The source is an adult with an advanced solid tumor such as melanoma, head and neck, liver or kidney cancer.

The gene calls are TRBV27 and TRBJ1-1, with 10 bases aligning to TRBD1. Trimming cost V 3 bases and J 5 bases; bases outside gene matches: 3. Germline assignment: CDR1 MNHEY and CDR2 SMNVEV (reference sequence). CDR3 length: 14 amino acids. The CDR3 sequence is CASSLGQGRTEAFF. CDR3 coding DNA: TGTGCCAGCAGTTTGGGACAGGGGAGAACTGAAGCTTTCTTT.

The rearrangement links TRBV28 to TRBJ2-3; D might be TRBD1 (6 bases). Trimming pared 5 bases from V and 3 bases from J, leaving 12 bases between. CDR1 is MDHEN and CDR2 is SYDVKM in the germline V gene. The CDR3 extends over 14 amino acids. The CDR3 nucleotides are TGTGCCAGCAGTGACAGGTGGAGGACAGATACGCAGTATTTT. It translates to CASSDRWRTDTQYF.

The CDR3 nucleotides are TGTGCCAGCAGCCCCCGGTTGGGCGCCAAAAACATTCAGTACTTC. This encodes CASSPRLGAKNIQYF. This chain uses TRBV7-2 with TRBJ2-4, with D unresolved. The CDR3 contains 15 residues. V was trimmed by 5 bases and J by 1 base, leaving 12 bases between them. Germline assignment: CDR1 SGHTA and CDR2 FQGNSA.

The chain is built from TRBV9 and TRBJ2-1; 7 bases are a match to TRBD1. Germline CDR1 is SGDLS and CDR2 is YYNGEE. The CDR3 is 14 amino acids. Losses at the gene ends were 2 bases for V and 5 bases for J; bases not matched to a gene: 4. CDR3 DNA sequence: TGTGCCAGCAGCGTTAAAACAGGGGACAATGAGCAGTTCTTC. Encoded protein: CASSVKTGDNEQFF.

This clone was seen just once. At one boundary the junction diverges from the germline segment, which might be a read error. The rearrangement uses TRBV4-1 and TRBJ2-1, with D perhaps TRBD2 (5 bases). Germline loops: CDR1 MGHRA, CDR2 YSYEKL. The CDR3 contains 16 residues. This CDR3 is CASCQRDEPGRGEQFF. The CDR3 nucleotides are TGCGCCAGCTGCCAAAGGGATGAACCTGGCCGAGGGGAGCAGTTCTTC.